The rows below give T cell receptor beta chains drawn from one sample of a study of blood T cells in healthy people across ages. Using its own MiXCR run on the 5' RACE reads, TCRdb lists one record per CDR3 protein. The sample consists of roughly 900,000 distinct CDR3 sequences, roughly 52% of them appearing once. Sequencing was done on a sample of blood. These receptors originate from a man under 40 in good health. The CDR3 runs from the conserved cysteine through the conserved F or W. D genes are given only for firm matches. Expanded clones are given a class, and other clones once, few, many or no size at all.

clone_size	d_call	v_call	j_call	cdr3_aa	cdr3_nt
-	-	TRBV5-1	TRBJ2-5	CASRSGTWGQETQYF	TGCGCCAGCAGGTCCGGGACATGGGGCCAAGAGACCCAGTACTTC
few	-	TRBV20-1	TRBJ2-1	CSASPGDSPHNEQFF	TGCAGTGCTAGCCCCGGGGACTCCCCACACAATGAGCAGTTCTTC
few	-	TRBV4-1	TRBJ2-3	CASSLPEETIASTDTQYF	TGCGCCAGCAGCCTTCCAGAGGAAACTATCGCTAGCACAGATACGCAGTATTTT
-	-	TRBV3-1	TRBJ1-4	CASSQDSNRAAEKLFF	TGTGCCAGCAGCCAAGATAGTAACAGGGCGGCTGAAAAACTGTTTTTT
-	TRBD1	TRBV7-3	TRBJ2-3	CASSLSSGQGADTQYF	TGTGCCAGCAGCTTAAGTAGCGGACAGGGTGCCGATACGCAGTATTTT
few	TRBD1	TRBV25-1	TRBJ1-6	CASRPDRSYSPLHF	TGTGCCAGCAGACCGGACAGGTCGTATTCACCCCTCCACTTT
few	-	TRBV24-1	TRBJ2-5	CATSDADREETQYF	TGTGCCACCAGTGACGCAGACAGAGAAGAGACCCAGTACTTC
few	TRBD1	TRBV28	TRBJ2-3	CASSLTGGYTDTQYF	TGTGCCAGCAGTTTAACAGGGGGCTACACAGATACGCAGTATTTT
few	-	TRBV7-6	TRBJ1-1	CASSFPPPGAEAFF	TGTGCCAGCAGCTTTCCCCCGCCAGGGGCTGAAGCTTTCTTT
-	TRBD1	TRBV4-2	TRBJ1-4	CASSLDRDDEKLFF	TGTGCCAGCAGCTTAGACAGGGACGATGAAAAACTGTTTTTT
-	-	TRBV4-2	TRBJ2-1	CASRQDPGYEQFF	TGTGCCAGCAGACAAGATCCGGGGTATGAGCAGTTCTTC
-	TRBD2	TRBV5-1	TRBJ2-1	CASSFMGLAGNEQFF	TGCGCCAGCAGCTTTATGGGACTAGCAGGCAATGAGCAGTTCTTC
-	-	TRBV25-1	TRBJ1-6	CASRLDHPGSPLHF	TGTGCCAGCCGACTGGACCACCCAGGTTCACCCCTCCACTTT
-	-	TRBV2	TRBJ1-5	CASSSLGGNSNQPQHF	TGTGCCAGCAGCTCCCTTGGGGGGAATAGCAATCAGCCCCAGCATTTT
-	TRBD2	TRBV11-2	TRBJ2-5	CASSLSGGALETQYF	TGTGCCAGCAGCCTCAGCGGGGGGGCCTTAGAGACCCAGTACTTC
-	TRBD1	TRBV5-1	TRBJ2-7	CASGQGESSYEQYF	TGCGCCAGCGGACAGGGGGAGAGCTCCTACGAGCAGTACTTC
-	-	TRBV4-2	TRBJ1-1	CASSQGVGEFLYTEAFF	TGTGCCAGCAGCCAAGGGGTGGGGGAGTTTTTGTACACTGAAGCTTTCTTT
-	-	TRBV9	TRBJ2-2	CASSARPDGSNTGELFF	TGTGCCAGCAGCGCCCGTCCAGACGGATCGAACACCGGGGAGCTGTTTTTT
-	-	TRBV6-5	TRBJ2-5	CASSYAGQETQYF	TGTGCCAGCAGTTACGCAGGGCAAGAGACCCAGTACTTC
-	-	TRBV5-6	TRBJ2-5	CASSLGQGRIDEQYF	TGTGCCAGCAGCTTGGGGCAGGGGAGGATCGATGAGCAGTACTTC
-	TRBD1	TRBV7-2	TRBJ1-4	CASSSWTGGGEKLFF	TGTGCCAGCAGCTCTTGGACAGGGGGCGGAGAAAAACTGTTTTTT
-	-	TRBV3-1	TRBJ2-1	CASSQTGSYNEQFF	TGTGCCAGCAGCCAAACGGGCTCCTACAATGAGCAGTTCTTC
-	TRBD1	TRBV4-1	TRBJ1-1	CASSQGQGTHTEAFF	TGCGCCAGCAGCCAAGGACAGGGAACTCACACTGAAGCTTTCTTT
few	-	TRBV16	TRBJ2-1	CASGLTGSYNEQFF	TGTGCCAGCGGCTTAACAGGATCCTACAATGAGCAGTTCTTC
-	-	TRBV7-2	TRBJ1-1	CASSLGDWSEAFF	TGTGCCAGCAGCTTAGGGGATTGGTCTGAAGCTTTCTTT
many	-	TRBV3-1	TRBJ2-3	CASSQGATDTQYF	TGTGCCAGCAGCCAGGGAGCCACAGATACGCAGTATTTT
-	TRBD2	TRBV2	TRBJ2-2	CASGSSGGKPGTGELFF	TGTGCCAGCGGTTCTAGCGGGGGGAAGCCGGGCACCGGGGAGCTGTTTTTT
-	-	TRBV27	TRBJ2-7	CASSLKGVFSYEQYF	TGTGCCAGCAGTCTAAAGGGGGTATTCTCCTACGAGCAGTACTTC
-	-	TRBV20-1	TRBJ2-7	CSAADLHEQYF	TGCAGTGCCGCGGACCTCCACGAGCAGTACTTC
-	-	TRBV7-9	TRBJ2-3	CASRPMADTQYF	TGTGCCAGCAGACCTATGGCAGATACGCAGTATTTT
-	TRBD1	TRBV5-1	TRBJ2-7	CASSLDWTGGAYEQYF	TGCGCCAGCAGCTTGGATTGGACAGGGGGCGCCTACGAGCAGTACTTC
-	-	TRBV15	TRBJ2-1	CATSETGESYNEQFF	TGTGCCACCTCAGAGACAGGAGAATCCTACAATGAGCAGTTCTTC
-	TRBD1	TRBV12-3/TRBV12-4	TRBJ2-5	CASNAGTAQETQYF	TGTGCCAGCAACGCCGGGACAGCACAAGAGACCCAGTACTTC
-	-	TRBV3-1	TRBJ2-5	CASSIQGTQYF	TGTGCCAGCAGCATCCAGGGGACCCAGTACTTC
-	TRBD2	TRBV28	TRBJ2-1	CASSFFQERLAGYNEQFF	TGTGCCAGCAGTTTCTTCCAAGAGCGGCTAGCGGGCTACAATGAGCAGTTCTTC
few	-	TRBV18	TRBJ2-5	CASTRALEETQYF	TGTGCCAGCACTAGGGCCTTGGAGGAGACCCAGTACTTC
many	-	TRBV5-1	TRBJ2-7	CASSLEPYEQYF	TGTGCCAGCAGCTTAGAGCCTTACGAGCAGTACTTC
-	TRBD2	TRBV7-9	TRBJ2-3	CASGIAGHTDTQYF	TGTGCCAGCGGAATAGCGGGGCACACAGATACGCAGTATTTT
-	-	TRBV6-5	TRBJ2-7	CASSGDGAYEQYF	TGTGCCAGCAGCGGGGACGGGGCCTACGAGCAGTACTTC